These 23 T cell receptor beta chains share one sample of origin, sequenced in a study of blood T cell repertoires in COVID-19 (dated by TCRdb to 2020 to 2021). The library was obtained by the immunoSEQ multiplex PCR assay. TCRdb re-hosts the immuneACCESS table, in-frame sequences only. Its copies lack some clones; in the studies checked, an unresolved V gene accounts for under half of them, and the cause for the rest is not known. The table for this sample lists about 270,000 clones; 75% to 90% of them were counted only once. Jointly, the top ten make up around 14% of the sample. Sequenced input: peripheral blood. The receptors were gathered from a woman in her 70s with COVID-19, enrolled during active disease.

The chain is built from TRBV19 and TRBJ1-3; tentative D call: TRBD1 (5 bases). The CDR3 loop spans 17 amino acids. With 7 bases removed from V and 0 bases from J, the gap between germline ends came to 19 bases. Germline assignment: CDR1 LNHDA and CDR2 SQIVND (reference sequence). DNA of the CDR3: TGTGCCAGTATCCCTGGGGGGGAAATCCGCTCTGGAAACACCATATATTTT. This translates into CASIPGGEIRSGNTIYF. Complete variable domain (other parts from reference TRBV19 and TRBJ1-3): DGGITQSPKYLFRKEGQNVTLSCEQNLNHDAMYWYRQDPGQGLRLIYYSQIVNDFQKGDIAEGYSVSREKKESFPLTVTSAQKNPTAFYLCASIPGGEIRSGNTIYFGEGSWLTVV.

The genes are TRBV2 and TRBJ2-3; D possibly corresponds to TRBD1 (5 bases). Germline V lookup: CDR1 SNHLY, CDR2 FYNNEI. The CDR3 sequence is 13 residues long. Trimming pared 9 bases from V and 1 base from J, leaving 11 bases between. CDR3 nucleotides: TGTGCCAGTTTTTTCAGGGGCACAGATACGCAGTATTTT. Protein product: CASFFRGTDTQYF.

The DNA for the CDR3 is TGTGCCAGCAGCTCCGGGACTAGCGGCTCCTACAATGAGCAGTTCTTC. Its translation: CASSSGTSGSYNEQFF. This chain connects TRBV5-4 to TRBJ2-1, with 11 bases fitting TRBD2. Germline V gene lookup returns CDR1 SGHNT and CDR2 YYREEE (reference sequence). V shed 3 bases and J 0 bases; nucleotides not matched to a gene: 2. The CDR3 has 16 residues.

V usage is TRBV3-1 (or the pseudogene TRBV3-2) and J usage is TRBJ2-2; D may be TRBD1 (6 bases). This CDR3 contains 13 residues. The germline V gene encodes CDR1 LGHDT and CDR2 YNNKEL (reference sequence). V lost 10 bases and J 2 bases, leaving 11 bases between the germline ends. DNA of the CDR3: TGTGCCACCGGGACATATAACACCGGGGAGCTGTTTTTT. It yields the protein CATGTYNTGELFF.

This rearrangement joins TRBV27 to TRBJ1-6; 7 bases align to TRBD1. The length of the CDR3 is 14 residues. The germline gives CDR1 MNHEY, CDR2 SMNVEV (reference sequence). V lost 5 bases to trimming and J lost 10 bases; unmatched junction nucleotides: 8. CDR3 sequence (DNA): TGTGCCAGCAGTGTCGGACAGGAGGGGTCACCCCTCCACTTT. This codes for CASSVGQEGSPLHF.

This clone was observed a handful of times. This chain links TRBV5-4 with TRBJ1-5, with TRBD1 matching 8 bases. The J segment lost 0 bases and the V segment lost 4 bases, leaving 3 bases of the junction unmatched. The CDR3 covers 15 residues. Per germline, CDR1 SGHNT and CDR2 YYREEE (reference sequence). DNA for the CDR3: TGTGCCAGCAGCGCCGGGACAGGTAGCAATCAGCCCCAGCATTTT. Its translation is CASSAGTGSNQPQHF.

The chain joins TRBV29-1 to TRBJ2-1; D is ambiguous. Germline values: CDR1 SQVTM, CDR2 ANQGSEA. The V end was cut by 4 bases, the J end by 1 base, with 14 bases between. The CDR3 runs to 15 residues. CDR3 bases: TGCAGCGTTGTTCATCAGGCAAGATCCTACAATGAGCAGTTCTTC. Encoded protein: CSVVHQARSYNEQFF.

This clone was seen more than once but under ten times. The chain has TRBV5-8 and TRBJ1-6; maybe TRBD1 (6 bases). V dropped 4 bases and J dropped 3 bases, with 14 bases sitting between them. The CDR3 is 16 amino acids. Per the germline V gene, CDR1 is SGHTS and CDR2 is YDEGEE. CDR3 protein: CASSKTYRVYNSPLHF. The CDR3 region has the DNA TGTGCCAGCAGCAAGACCTACAGGGTCTATAATTCACCCCTCCACTTT.

The V gene is TRBV6-1, the J gene TRBJ1-2; D unresolved. From germline, CDR1 is MNHNS and CDR2 SASEGT. The V gene lost 1 base and the J gene lost 4 bases, with 10 bases spanning the gap. The CDR3 runs 14 residues. The CDR3, as DNA: TGTGCCAGCAGTGAAGGAGGGTTCCTCTATGGCTACACCTTC. It encodes CASSEGGFLYGYTF.

The chain links TRBV2 to TRBJ2-5, with 11 nucleotides matching TRBD2. The germline V gene has CDR1 SNHLY and CDR2 FYNNEI. Trimming at V came to 1 base and at J to 5 bases, leaving 3 bases not matched to a gene. CDR3 length: 15 amino acids. CDR3 region: CASSEELAGVETQYF. The CDR3 DNA follows: TGTGCCAGCAGTGAAGAACTAGCGGGGGTGGAGACCCAGTACTTC.

V is TRBV30 and J is TRBJ2-3; D uncertain. V lost 4 bases and J lost 0, with 20 bases in between. The CDR3 has 17 residues. Germline CDR1 and CDR2: GTSNPN and SVGIG (reference sequence). CDR3 in amino acids: CAWILYVPVRSTDTQYF. Written as DNA, the CDR3 is TGTGCCTGGATATTATATGTCCCCGTTCGTAGCACAGATACGCAGTATTTT.

The rearrangement uses TRBV7-9 and TRBJ2-4, with 11 bases lining up with TRBD1. The CDR3 is 14 amino acids. The trim removed 1 base at V and 13 bases at J, leaving 6 bases unmatched. Germline loops: CDR1 SEHNR, CDR2 FQNEAQ (reference sequence). The CDR3 is CASSLVGQGDSQYF. The CDR3 bases are TGTGCCAGCAGCTTAGTGGGACAGGGGGATTCCCAGTACTTC.

This chain joins TRBV19 and TRBJ2-5, with TRBD1 matching 8 bases. V lost 1 base, J lost 5 bases, and 3 bases stayed unmatched. This CDR3 spans 14 amino acids. Germline V CDR1 and CDR2: LNHDA, SQIVND (reference sequence). The CDR3 nucleotides are TGTGCCAGTAGTATAGGGGCAGGGGGCGAGACCCAGTACTTC. This encodes CASSIGAGGETQYF.

In its sample, this clone was seen a few times. The chain combines TRBV24-1 with TRBJ1-2; TRBD1 agrees at 8 bases. Germline-derived CDR1 and CDR2 are KGHDR and SFDVKD. V was clipped by 2 bases and J by 6 bases; unmatched bases: 4. CDR3 size: 14 residues. This CDR3 is CATSDSGQGDGYTF. The CDR3 region has the DNA TGTGCCACCAGTGATTCCGGACAGGGCGATGGCTACACCTTC.

The chain couples TRBV2 to TRBJ2-1; 10 bases fit TRBD1. Per the germline V gene, CDR1 is SNHLY and CDR2 is FYNNEI. The CDR3 is made up of 15 amino acids. J gave up 2 bases and V 7 bases, and 5 bases lay outside the gene matches. In DNA, the CDR3 is TGTGCCAGCACAGAGGACAGGGGGACCTACAATGAGCAGTTCTTC. This translates into CASTEDRGTYNEQFF.

This rearrangement joins TRBV11-3 to TRBJ1-6; 7 bases match TRBD1. The CDR3 spans 14 residues. Per germline, CDR1 SGHNT and CDR2 YENEEA. Trimming removed 4 bases from V and 6 bases from J; junction bases left unmatched: 3. The CDR3 sequence: CASSSGQPNSPLHF. In nucleotides, the CDR3 is TGTGCCAGCAGCTCGGGACAGCCTAATTCACCCCTCCACTTT.

This chain joins TRBV5-1 and TRBJ1-2; TRBD1 matches 8 bases. CDR1 and CDR2 (germline): SGHRS, YFSETQ. Germline trimming cut 0 bases from V and 8 bases from J; bases unmatched to any gene: 9. The CDR3 length is 15 residues. CDR3 sequence reads: CASSLEDRDLSGYTF. The CDR3, as DNA: TGCGCCAGCAGCTTGGAGGACAGGGACCTTTCCGGCTACACCTTC.

The rearrangement uses TRBV28 and TRBJ1-3; no clear D gene. With 6 bases removed from V and 4 bases from J, the gap between germline ends came to 19 bases. The CDR3 runs to 16 residues. Germline V gene data show CDR1 as MDHEN and CDR2 as SYDVKM. The CDR3 protein is CASRLDSVFAGNTIYF. The CDR3 DNA follows: TGTGCCAGCAGATTAGACTCAGTATTTGCAGGAAACACCATATATTTT.

The genes are TRBV28 and TRBJ2-6; maybe TRBD2 (6 bases). This CDR3 is 16 amino acids long. V was clipped by 5 bases and J by 2 bases, with 13 bases between them. Germline V gene lookup returns CDR1 MDHEN and CDR2 SYDVKM. CDR3 in DNA: TGTGCCAGCAGTCGGGGAGGTTTGCCTGGGGCCAACGTCCTGACTTTC. It encodes CASSRGGLPGANVLTF.

This chain uses TRBV5-1 with TRBJ1-4; 11 nucleotides align to TRBD1. This CDR3 comprises 14 residues. The germline CDR1 and CDR2 sequences are SGHRS and YFSETQ. The ends lost 7 bases at V and 6 bases at J; junction bases unmatched: 5. CDR3 residues: CASAPDRGHEKLFF. The CDR3 DNA sequence: TGCGCCAGCGCCCCGGACAGGGGGCATGAAAAACTGTTTTTT.

The chain couples TRBV27 to TRBJ2-7, with 8 bases that match TRBD1. The CDR3 totals 15 residues. The junction had 11 bases not matched to a gene; V was cut back by 6 bases and J by 4 bases. Germline CDR1 MNHEY, CDR2 SMNVEV (reference sequence). As DNA, the CDR3 is TGTGCCAGCAGGCCAGGGGGCGCCCTGTTTTACGAGCAGTACTTC. This sequence encodes CASRPGGALFYEQYF.

This chain uses TRBV4-2 with TRBJ2-7, with 11 positions matching TRBD1. The V gene's germline CDR1 is LGHNA and CDR2 YNFKEQ. CDR3 size: 15 residues. J was trimmed by 4 bases and V by 2 bases; bases with no gene match: 4. This CDR3 is CASSQRGTGGYEQYF. The CDR3 DNA sequence: TGTGCCAGCAGCCAAAGAGGGACAGGGGGGTACGAGCAGTACTTC.

This clone occurred once. The rearrangement links TRBV6-5 to TRBJ2-2; TRBD1 is a possible D gene (5 bases). Germline CDR1 is MNHEY and CDR2 is SVGAGI. Trimming left V 7 bases short and J 5 bases short, with 14 bases between. The CDR3 has 14 residues. In DNA form, the CDR3 reads TGTGCCAGCACAGGCAGGGTCGGGACCGGGGAGCTGTTTTTT. Translating gives CASTGRVGTGELFF.